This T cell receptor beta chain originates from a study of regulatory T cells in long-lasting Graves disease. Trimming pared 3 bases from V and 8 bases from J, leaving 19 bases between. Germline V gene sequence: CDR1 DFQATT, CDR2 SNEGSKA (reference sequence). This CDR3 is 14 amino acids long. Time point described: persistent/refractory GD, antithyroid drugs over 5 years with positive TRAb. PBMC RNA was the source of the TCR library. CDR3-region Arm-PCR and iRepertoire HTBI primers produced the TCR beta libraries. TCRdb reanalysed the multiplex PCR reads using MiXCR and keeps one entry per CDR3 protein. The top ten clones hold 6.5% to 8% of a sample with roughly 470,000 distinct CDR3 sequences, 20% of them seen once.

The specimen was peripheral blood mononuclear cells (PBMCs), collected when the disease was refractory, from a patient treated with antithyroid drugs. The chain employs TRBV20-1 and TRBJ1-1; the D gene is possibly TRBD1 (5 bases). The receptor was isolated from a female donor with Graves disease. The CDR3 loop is CSASVPGPRIEAFF. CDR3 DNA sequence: TGCAGTGCTAGTGTGCCGGGGCCGAGGATAGAAGCTTTCTTT.